This note documents a single TCR beta chain sequence. The target of this receptor is not known. No quality values exist for individual bases; no much larger clone is one base distant. Receptors were amplified or captured by the immunoSEQ multiplex PCR assay. The source study handled its data this way. A statistical classification framework was built for diagnosing cytomegalovirus status from the catalog of TCR beta chain sequences. TCRdb carries this immuneACCESS record with in-frame sequences only. Its versions omit some clonotypes, under half of them owing to an unresolved V gene in the studies checked, with the rest unexplained. Clonal size and the V and J genes are those of that table, whereas D and trimming came from the DNA. The table for this sample lists approximately 170,000 clones; about 90% of them were counted only once. Roughly 3% of the sample rests with the top ten. Donors formed part of the validation cohort, which comprised 120 subjects and was distinct from the first cohort of several hundred subjects.

These data belong to a study of cytomegalovirus exposure and HLA in healthy donors (TCRdb year 2017). For the wider study: According to a later analysis, the 120 or so validation repertoires were produced on the same platform as the roughly 720 repertoires of the first cohort. In addition to the first cohort of 666 subjects, a separate validation cohort of around 110 different subjects was used. The study combined high-throughput TCR immunosequencing, statistical association of individual TCRs with disease status, and machine learning to predict cytomegalovirus infection status. The aim of the study was to test whether cataloging public T cell receptors could identify signatures of past pathogen exposure.

CDR1 is given as SGHRS and CDR2 as YFSETQ, both from the germline V gene. Reading from cysteine to phenylalanine, the CDR3 counts 15 amino acids. Kept here is only the CDR3 DNA, which spans 45 bases and is read in frame from base 1. Trimming takes 3 bases from V and 0 bases from J, and the germline ends sit 10 bases apart. Findings and caveats that apply to the study as a whole: In vitro tests confirmed that a few of the cytomegalovirus-associated TCR beta chains recognize cytomegalovirus antigens. Most TCR sequences were observed very rarely across donors, whereas some public TCRs were present in many individuals. The authors suggested that the approach could potentially be generalized to other disease states and immunological phenotypes. The classifier was reported to diagnose cytomegalovirus status with high specificity and sensitivity in both the original and validation cohorts. In the study, approximately 160 TCR beta chains were listed as associated with cytomegalovirus. A later analysis lacked HLA typing for the validation cohort, so it scored co-occurrence in that cohort across all 120 or so repertoires. Subsequent analysis determined that TCRs grouped into clusters in the first cohort also showed a tendency toward co-occurrence across the roughly 110 validation repertoires, and about 93% of cluster scores exceeded 0.

This TCR derives from a woman aged 18-30 years in good health and CMV-seropositive. The chain couples TRBV5-1 to TRBJ2-1; the D gene is possibly TRBD2, with 5 bases matching. What was sequenced was PBMCs. The DNA is TGCGCCAGCAGCTCCGGAGGTATCTCCTACAATGAGCAGTTCTTC. Protein translation: CASSSGGISYNEQFF.